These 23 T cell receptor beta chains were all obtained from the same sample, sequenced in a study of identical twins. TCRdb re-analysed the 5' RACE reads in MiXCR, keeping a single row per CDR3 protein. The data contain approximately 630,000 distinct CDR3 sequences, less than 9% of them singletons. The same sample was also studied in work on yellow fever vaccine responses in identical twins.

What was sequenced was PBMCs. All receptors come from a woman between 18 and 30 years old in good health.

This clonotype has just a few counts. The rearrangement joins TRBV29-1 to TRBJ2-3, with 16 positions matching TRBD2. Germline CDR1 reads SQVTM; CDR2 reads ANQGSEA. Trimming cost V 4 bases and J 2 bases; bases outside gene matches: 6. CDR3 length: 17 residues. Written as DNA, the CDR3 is TGCAGCGTTGGGGGGACTAGCGGGGGGGAGAACACAGATACGCAGTATTTT. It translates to CSVGGTSGGENTDTQYF.

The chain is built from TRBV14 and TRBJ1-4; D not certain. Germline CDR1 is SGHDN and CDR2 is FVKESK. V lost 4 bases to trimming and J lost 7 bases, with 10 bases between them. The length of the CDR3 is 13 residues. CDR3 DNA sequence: TGTGCCAGCAGCCGTCGGGAAGGTGAAAAACTGTTTTTT. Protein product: CASSRREGEKLFF.

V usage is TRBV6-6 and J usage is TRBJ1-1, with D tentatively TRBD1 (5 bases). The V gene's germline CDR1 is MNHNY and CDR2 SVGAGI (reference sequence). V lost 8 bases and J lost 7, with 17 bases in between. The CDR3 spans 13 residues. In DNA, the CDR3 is TGTGCCAGCTCGATAGGGGTGGGGTATGAAGCTTTCTTT. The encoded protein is CASSIGVGYEAFF.

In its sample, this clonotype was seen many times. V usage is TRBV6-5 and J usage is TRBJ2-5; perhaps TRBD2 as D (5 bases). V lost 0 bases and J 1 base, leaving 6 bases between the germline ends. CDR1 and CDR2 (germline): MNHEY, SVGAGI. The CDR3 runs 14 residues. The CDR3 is CASSYSEVQETQYF. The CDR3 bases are TGTGCCAGCAGTTACTCGGAGGTCCAAGAGACCCAGTACTTC.

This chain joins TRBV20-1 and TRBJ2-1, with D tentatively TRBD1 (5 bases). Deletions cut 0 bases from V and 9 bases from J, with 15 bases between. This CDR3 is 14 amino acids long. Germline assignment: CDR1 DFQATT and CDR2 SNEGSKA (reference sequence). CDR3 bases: TGCAGTGCTAGAGATCCTAGGGGCCAGGCTGAGCAGTTCTTC. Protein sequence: CSARDPRGQAEQFF.

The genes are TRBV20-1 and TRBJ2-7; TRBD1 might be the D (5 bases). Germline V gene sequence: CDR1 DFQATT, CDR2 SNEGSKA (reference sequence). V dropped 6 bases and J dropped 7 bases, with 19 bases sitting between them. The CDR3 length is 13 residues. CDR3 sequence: CSARTLPSWEQYF. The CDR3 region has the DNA TGCAGTGCCAGGACACTCCCCTCATGGGAGCAGTACTTC.

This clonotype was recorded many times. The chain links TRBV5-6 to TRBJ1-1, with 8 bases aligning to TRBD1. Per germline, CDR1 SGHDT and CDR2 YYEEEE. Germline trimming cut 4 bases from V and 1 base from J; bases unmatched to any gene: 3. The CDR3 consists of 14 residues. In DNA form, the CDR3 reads TGTGCCAGCAGCGCGACAGGGGAGAACACTGAAGCTTTCTTT. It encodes CASSATGENTEAFF.

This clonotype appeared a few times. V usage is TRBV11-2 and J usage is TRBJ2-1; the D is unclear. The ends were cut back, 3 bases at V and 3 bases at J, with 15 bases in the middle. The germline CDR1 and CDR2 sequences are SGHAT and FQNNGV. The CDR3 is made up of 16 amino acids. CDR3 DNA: TGTGCCAGCAGCTTTTCTTGGGCGGAGAGCTACAATGAGCAGTTCTTC. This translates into CASSFSWAESYNEQFF.

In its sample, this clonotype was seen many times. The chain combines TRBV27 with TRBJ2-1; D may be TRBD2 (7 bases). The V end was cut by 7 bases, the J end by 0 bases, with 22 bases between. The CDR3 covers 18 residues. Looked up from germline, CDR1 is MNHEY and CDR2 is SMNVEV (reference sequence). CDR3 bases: TGTGCCAGCAACCCCACGGGTAGGGGGGGCGTCTCCTACAATGAGCAGTTCTTC. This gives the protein CASNPTGRGGVSYNEQFF.

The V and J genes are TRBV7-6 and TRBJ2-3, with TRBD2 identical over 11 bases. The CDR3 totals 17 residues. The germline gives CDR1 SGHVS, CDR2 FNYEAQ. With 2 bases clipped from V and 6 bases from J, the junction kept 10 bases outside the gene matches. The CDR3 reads CASSLLVAGGPGDTQYF. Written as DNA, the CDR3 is TGTGCCAGCAGCTTACTAGTAGCGGGAGGGCCCGGGGATACGCAGTATTTT.

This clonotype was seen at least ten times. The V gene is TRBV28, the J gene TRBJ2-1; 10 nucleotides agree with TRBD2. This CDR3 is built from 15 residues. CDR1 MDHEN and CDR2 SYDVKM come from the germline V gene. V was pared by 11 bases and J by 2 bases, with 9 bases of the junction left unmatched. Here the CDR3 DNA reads TGTGCCCTCCGAGCGGGAGGGCCAACCTACAATGAGCAGTTCTTC. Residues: CALRAGGPTYNEQFF.

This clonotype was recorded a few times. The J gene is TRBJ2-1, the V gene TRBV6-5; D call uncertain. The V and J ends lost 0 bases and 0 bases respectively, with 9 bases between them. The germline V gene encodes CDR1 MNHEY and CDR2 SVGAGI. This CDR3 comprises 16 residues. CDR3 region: CASSYSADPSYNEQFF. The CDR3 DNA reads TGTGCCAGCAGTTACTCTGCGGACCCCTCCTACAATGAGCAGTTCTTC.

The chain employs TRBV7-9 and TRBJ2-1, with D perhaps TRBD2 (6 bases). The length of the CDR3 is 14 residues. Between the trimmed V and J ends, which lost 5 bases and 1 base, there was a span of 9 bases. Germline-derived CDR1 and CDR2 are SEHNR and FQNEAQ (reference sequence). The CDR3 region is CASSRGLSYNEQFF. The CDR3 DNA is TGTGCCAGCAGCCGGGGACTTTCCTACAATGAGCAGTTCTTC.

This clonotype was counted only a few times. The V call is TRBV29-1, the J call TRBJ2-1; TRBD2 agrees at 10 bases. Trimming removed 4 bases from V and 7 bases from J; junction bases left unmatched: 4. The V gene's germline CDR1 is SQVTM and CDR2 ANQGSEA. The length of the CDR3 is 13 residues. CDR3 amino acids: CSVGPSGRNEQFF. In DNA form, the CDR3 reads TGCAGCGTTGGGCCTAGCGGGAGAAATGAGCAGTTCTTC.

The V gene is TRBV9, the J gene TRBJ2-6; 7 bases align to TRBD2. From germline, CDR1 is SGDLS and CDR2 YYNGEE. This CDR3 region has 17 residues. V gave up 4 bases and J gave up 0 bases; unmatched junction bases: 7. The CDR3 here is CASSPQRGDSGANVLTF. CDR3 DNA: TGTGCCAGCAGCCCTCAACGGGGGGACTCTGGGGCCAACGTCCTGACTTTC.

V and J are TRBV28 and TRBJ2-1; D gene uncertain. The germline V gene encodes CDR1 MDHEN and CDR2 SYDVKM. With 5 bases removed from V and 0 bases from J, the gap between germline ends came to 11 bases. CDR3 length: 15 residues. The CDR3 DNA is TGTGCCAGCAGTCAACAGACATTCTCCTACAATGAGCAGTTCTTC. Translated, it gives CASSQQTFSYNEQFF.

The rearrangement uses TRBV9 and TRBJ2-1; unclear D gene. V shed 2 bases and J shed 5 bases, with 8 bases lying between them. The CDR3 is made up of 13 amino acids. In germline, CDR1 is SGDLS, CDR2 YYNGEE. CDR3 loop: CASSVWLDNEQFF. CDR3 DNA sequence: TGTGCCAGCAGCGTCTGGCTAGACAATGAGCAGTTCTTC.

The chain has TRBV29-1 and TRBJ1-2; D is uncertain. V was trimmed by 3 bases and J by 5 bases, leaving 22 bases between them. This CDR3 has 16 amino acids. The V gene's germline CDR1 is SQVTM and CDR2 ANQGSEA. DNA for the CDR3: TGCAGCGTTGAGGGTGCACACAGCTCCGAAAATTATGGCTACACCTTC. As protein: CSVEGAHSSENYGYTF.

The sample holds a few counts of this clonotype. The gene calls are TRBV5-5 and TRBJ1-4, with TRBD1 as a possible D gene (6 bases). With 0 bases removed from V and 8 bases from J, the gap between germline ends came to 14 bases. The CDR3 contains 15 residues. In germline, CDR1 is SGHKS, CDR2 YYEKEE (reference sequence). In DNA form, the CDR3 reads TGTGCCAGCAGCTTGGATCCAGGGGTTATGGAAAAACTGTTTTTT. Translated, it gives CASSLDPGVMEKLFF.

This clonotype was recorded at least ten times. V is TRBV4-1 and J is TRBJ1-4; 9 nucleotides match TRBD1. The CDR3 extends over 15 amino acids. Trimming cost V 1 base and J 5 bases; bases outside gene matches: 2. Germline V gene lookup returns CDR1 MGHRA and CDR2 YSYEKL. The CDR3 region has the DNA TGCGCCAGCAGCCAAGCCGGGACAGGGAATGAAAAACTGTTTTTT. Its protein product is CASSQAGTGNEKLFF.

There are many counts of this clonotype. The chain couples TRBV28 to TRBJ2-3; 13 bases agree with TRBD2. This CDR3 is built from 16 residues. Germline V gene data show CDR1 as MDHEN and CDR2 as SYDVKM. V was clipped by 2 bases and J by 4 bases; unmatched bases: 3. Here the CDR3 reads CASSLGLAGVSDTQYF. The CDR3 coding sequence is TGTGCCAGCAGTTTAGGACTAGCGGGAGTATCAGATACGCAGTATTTT.

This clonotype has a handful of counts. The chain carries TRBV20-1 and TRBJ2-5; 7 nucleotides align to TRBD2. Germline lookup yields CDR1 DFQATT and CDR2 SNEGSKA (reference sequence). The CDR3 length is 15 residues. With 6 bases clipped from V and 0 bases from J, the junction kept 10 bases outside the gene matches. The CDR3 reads CSADRWGGNQETQYF. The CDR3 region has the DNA TGCAGTGCGGATCGATGGGGGGGTAACCAAGAGACCCAGTACTTC.

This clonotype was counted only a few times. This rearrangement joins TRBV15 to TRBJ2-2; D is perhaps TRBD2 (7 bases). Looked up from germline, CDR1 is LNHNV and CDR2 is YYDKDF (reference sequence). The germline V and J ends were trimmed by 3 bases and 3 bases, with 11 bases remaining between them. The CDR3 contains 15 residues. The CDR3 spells CATSSGGGDTGELFF. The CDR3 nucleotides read TGTGCCACCAGCAGTGGAGGGGGGGACACCGGGGAGCTGTTTTTT.